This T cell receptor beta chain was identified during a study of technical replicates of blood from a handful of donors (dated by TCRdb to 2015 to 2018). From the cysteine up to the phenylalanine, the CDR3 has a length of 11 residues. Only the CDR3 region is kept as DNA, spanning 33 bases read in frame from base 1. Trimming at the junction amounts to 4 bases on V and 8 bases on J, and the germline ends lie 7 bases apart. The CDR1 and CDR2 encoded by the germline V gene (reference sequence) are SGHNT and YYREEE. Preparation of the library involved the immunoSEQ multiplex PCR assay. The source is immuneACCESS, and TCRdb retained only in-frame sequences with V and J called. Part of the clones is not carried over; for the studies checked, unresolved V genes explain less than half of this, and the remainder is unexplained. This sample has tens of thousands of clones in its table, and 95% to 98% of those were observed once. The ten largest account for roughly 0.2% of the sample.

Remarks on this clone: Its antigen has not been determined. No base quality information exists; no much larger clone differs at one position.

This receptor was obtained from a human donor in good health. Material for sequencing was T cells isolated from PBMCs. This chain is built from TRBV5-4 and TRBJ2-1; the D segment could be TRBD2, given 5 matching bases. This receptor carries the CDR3 CASSGGYEQFF. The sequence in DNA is TGTGCCAGCAGCGGAGGCTATGAGCAGTTCTTC.